This passage covers 3 T cell receptor beta chains from one sample sequenced in a study of blood T cell repertoires in COVID-19. Clones were read by immunoSEQ multiplex PCR, and TCRdb kept only the in-frame ones, dropping some. The sample carries about 320,000 clones, roughly 85% recorded once. The sample comprised peripheral blood. These receptor sequences come from a human donor in a cohort sampled during active COVID-19.

In its sample, this clone was seen many times. This same CDR3 is encoded by further DNA sequences in the sample. The chain uses TRBV6-5 and TRBJ1-2; the match to TRBD1 covers 9 bases. This CDR3 spans 14 amino acids. CDR1 MNHEY and CDR2 SVGAGI come from the germline V gene. Trimming cost V 6 bases and J 4 bases; bases outside gene matches: 6. The CDR3 region is CASSRQGGFYGYTF. The CDR3, as DNA: TGTGCCAGCAGCAGACAGGGGGGGTTCTATGGCTACACCTTC.

This chain links TRBV6-5 with TRBJ2-3; TRBD2 might be the D (6 bases). The V gene lost 7 bases and the J gene lost 0 bases, with 11 bases spanning the gap. Per the germline V gene, CDR1 is MNHEY and CDR2 is SVGAGI. The CDR3 is made up of 14 amino acids. The CDR3 region is CASKGGRSTDTQYF. The CDR3, as DNA: TGTGCCAGCAAGGGAGGCAGAAGCACAGATACGCAGTATTTT.

The chain couples TRBV25-1 to TRBJ2-3; 8 bases map to TRBD1. CDR1 and CDR2 (germline): MGHDK, SYGVNS. This CDR3 is built from 17 residues. J gave up 4 bases and V 3 bases, and 12 bases lay outside the gene matches. CDR3 in amino acids: CASSDGVSGGLADTQYF. The CDR3 DNA sequence: TGTGCCAGCAGTGATGGAGTGTCAGGGGGCTTGGCAGATACGCAGTATTTT.